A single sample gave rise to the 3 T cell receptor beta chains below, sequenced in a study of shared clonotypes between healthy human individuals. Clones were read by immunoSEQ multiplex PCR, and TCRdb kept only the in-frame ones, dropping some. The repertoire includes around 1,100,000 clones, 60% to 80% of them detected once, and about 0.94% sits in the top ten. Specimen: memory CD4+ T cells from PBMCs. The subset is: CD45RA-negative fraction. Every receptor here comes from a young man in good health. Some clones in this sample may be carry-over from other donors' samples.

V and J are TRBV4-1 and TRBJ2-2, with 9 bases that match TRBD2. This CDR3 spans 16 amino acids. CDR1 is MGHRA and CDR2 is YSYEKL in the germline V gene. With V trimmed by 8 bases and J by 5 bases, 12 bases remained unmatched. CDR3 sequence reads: CASLPGGTSRTGELFF. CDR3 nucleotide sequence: TGCGCCAGCCTCCCAGGCGGGACTAGCCGAACCGGGGAGCTGTTTTTT.

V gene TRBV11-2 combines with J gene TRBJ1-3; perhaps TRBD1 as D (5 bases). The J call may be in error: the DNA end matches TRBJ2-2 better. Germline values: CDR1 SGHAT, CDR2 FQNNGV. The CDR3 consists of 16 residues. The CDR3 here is CASSLISQGHTGELFF. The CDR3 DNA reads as TGTGCCAGCAGCTTAATTTCCCAGGGTCACACCGGGGAGCTGTTTTTT.

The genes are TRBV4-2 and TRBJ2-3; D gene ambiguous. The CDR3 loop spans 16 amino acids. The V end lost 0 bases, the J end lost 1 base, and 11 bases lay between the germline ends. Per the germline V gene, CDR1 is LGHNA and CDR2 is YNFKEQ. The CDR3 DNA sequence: TGTGCCAGCAGCCAAGAAGTGAACGGGCGCACAGATACGCAGTATTTT. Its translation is CASSQEVNGRTDTQYF.